This T cell receptor (beta chain) originates from a study of cytomegalovirus exposure and HLA in healthy donors (dated 2017 in TCRdb). About the investigation overall: An earlier analysis of under 600 of the donors reported roughly 270 Gb of sequence data and 117 million unique TCR beta sequences from about 200 million T cells. A later analysis re-examined previously published TCR beta repertoires from more than 650 donors and added high-resolution HLA genotyping to investigate patterns of TCR occurrence. The study was designed to test whether signatures of past pathogen exposure could be identified by cataloging public T cell receptors. An early release covering 550 to 700 HLA-typed donors comprised 250 to 350 gigabases of sequencing data and roughly 85 million unique TCR sequences. Rather than drawing on any new phenotypic data, the later analysis identified candidate immune exposures from TCR beta sequences and the way those sequences occurred across donors. Typing coverage varied by locus: roughly 620-640 donors for A, B, C, DRB1 and DQB1; roughly 500 for DQA1; over 600 for DPA1; 400 to 480 for DPB1. The study used immunosequencing to profile the T cell repertoires of some 600 subjects and linked those repertoires to cytomegalovirus serostatus. Every repertoire in the discovery cohort had been generated on one and the same sequencing platform. A later genetic analysis took genome-wide SNP genotypes for about 65% of the 666 donors and used that subset as a discovery cohort. Because of strong linkage in the cohort, roughly five DR-DQ haplotypes were treated as single units for association and clustering. Donor age, sex, ethnicity and CMV serostatus were compiled together with the repertoire data. Among about 370 genotyped donors of the cohort, an average of approximately 240,000 unique TCR beta nucleotide sequences was sequenced per donor, of which roughly 17% were non-productive. HLA typing included class I and class II loci at four-digit resolution. A separate validation cohort of about 110 different subjects was used in addition to the roughly 720-subject first cohort. In an earlier analysis of 500 to 650 of the donors, high-throughput TCR beta sequencing was used to judge whether each TCR beta V gene segment behaved as functional or pseudogenic. Among the roughly 400 genotyped donors, roughly 80% belonged to the genetic ancestry cluster associated with self-reported Caucasian donors. High-throughput TCR immunosequencing, statistical association of individual TCRs with disease status, and machine learning were combined to predict cytomegalovirus infection status. The research as a whole found: Across donors, most TCR sequences were observed very rarely, whereas some public TCRs were present in many individuals. Correlated functional status among segregating V segments might be attributable to linkage disequilibrium, but an unknown experimental factor could not be ruled out. A further reported finding was that TCR beta sequences accurately predicted the HLA-A and HLA-B alleles for most subjects in the first cohort. In a later analysis, HLA-associated TCR beta chains showed more clonal expansion and lower generation probabilities than non-associated chains that were equally common. A later analysis reported that several top co-occurrence clusters appeared linked to parvovirus B19, influenza, CMV and Epstein-Barr virus. According to a later analysis, most CMV-associated TCR beta chains appeared to be HLA-restricted, and the HLA associations seemed to be driven largely by CMV exposure. The sequencing pipeline was judged likely to have produced a cluster of highly shared sequence variants as a technical artifact. Because HLA typing was missing for some donors at each locus, association tests included only the typed subset. In vitro tests confirmed that a few of the cytomegalovirus-associated TCR beta chains recognize cytomegalovirus antigens. A later genetic analysis reported fewer N-insertions in productive TCRs among donors in an Asian-associated ancestry cluster than the roughly 720-donor mean. It was suggested by the authors that the approach could potentially be generalized to other disease states and immunological phenotypes. The study gave a list of around 170 TCR beta chains associated with cytomegalovirus. Because counts were too low, under 20 rarely observed V segments, including chromosome 9 orphons, were left out of the earlier analysis of over 550 of the donors. Presence/absence analyses assumed roughly uniform sequencing depth across donors, an assumption that may not hold. Broadly in line with IMGT annotations, most TCR beta V segments showed up in productive rearrangements about 87% or about 30% of the time in an earlier analysis of some 590 of the donors. A later genetic analysis associated a missense DCLRE1C variant with V-gene and J-gene trimming of TCR beta chains, and an independent cohort replicated the association. In a later analysis, TCR association rates were found to vary across HLA loci, with the most associated TCRs seen for DRB1 alleles and the fewest for HLA-C alleles. Assigning TCR associations to individual alleles was difficult when HLA alleles, especially DR and DQ, strongly co-occurred. In this cohort, only TCR beta chains were sequenced, and detectable features were limited by the absence of alpha or paired-chain data. Immune exposure information for the cohort was limited to CMV serostatus. The classifier was reported to diagnose cytomegalovirus status with high specificity and sensitivity in both the original and validation cohorts. Some IMGT-functional V segments, including TRBV6-2 and TRBV6-3, could not be distinguished by the 87-base-pair reads and were therefore excluded. In a later analysis, about 16,000 TCR beta sequences were associated with specific HLA alleles at a false discovery rate of 0.05.

In total, 666 healthy bone marrow donors made up the cohort. At the time of sampling, all cohort members were nominally healthy, though unrecorded immune exposures were likely present. The donor was CMV seropositive and belonged to the group of 250 to 350 seropositive cohort members. A peripheral blood sample was collected from each donor, and TCR beta sequencing was performed on peripheral blood mononuclear cells. The Qiagen DNeasy Blood Extraction Kit was used to extract genomic DNA from the blood cell samples. The germline V gene gives CDR1 as SQVTM and CDR2 as ANQGSEA. Trimming takes 7 bases from V and 2 bases from J, and the germline ends sit 8 bases apart. From the cysteine up to the phenylalanine, the CDR3 has a length of 11 residues. The DNA shown is the 33-base CDR3, in frame from base 1. Regarding this clone: Its antigen is unknown. No base quality information exists; no much larger clone differs at one position.

The protocol used for the library was the immunoSEQ multiplex PCR assay. For the multiplex PCR, a mixture combining 60 forward primers for TCR Vbeta segments and 13 reverse primers for TCR Jbeta segments was used. Amplification of the CDR3 region of rearranged TCR beta genes was performed with a multiplex PCR assay on genomic DNA. On the Illumina HiSeq System, the amplified TCR beta libraries were sequenced as 87-base-pair reads. In the source study's methods: In a later analysis, approximately 74 million unique TCR beta chains were counted across the roughly 610 repertoires, and around 10 million of these chains were shared by at least two donors. Raw reads were error-corrected and collapsed into unique sequences by a nearest-neighbor algorithm in which closely related sequences were merged to remove PCR and sequencing errors. To assign V, D and J gene segments, CDR3 sequences were aligned to IMGT reference sequences. For a sequence to be retained, at least a six-nucleotide match to both a V gene segment and a J gene segment was required. A rearrangement was called productive if the CDR3 had no stop codons and remained in frame with V and J, and every other rearrangement was called non-productive. CDR3 was defined by IMGT convention, running from the second conserved V-encoded cysteine to the conserved J-encoded phenylalanine. In an earlier analysis of around 600 of the donors, sequences lacking an unambiguous match to a single V gene segment were excluded. In an earlier analysis of approximately 560 of the donors, a V segment was called functional when productive rearrangements were above 56.7%, and segregating when the standard deviation between donors exceeded 5%. A statistical classification framework was built for diagnosing cytomegalovirus status from the catalog of TCR beta chain sequences. A later analysis assigned V and J genes by comparing TCR nucleotide sequences with IMGT/GENE-DB human TR gene sequences. Using the TCRdist pipeline, a later analysis assigned CDR3 sequences along with most-parsimonious VDJ recombination scenarios. In a later analysis, each TCR beta chain was defined by its CDR3 amino acid sequence together with its V-gene family, and reads lacking a unique V-gene family were excluded. As a way to deal with suspected cross-contamination and a sequencing artifact, a later analysis dropped nearly 600 nucleotide sequences that were highly shared and had low generation probability. In a later analysis, a clonal expansion index for each public chain was calculated from normalized within-repertoire ranks of inferred template counts. In a later analysis, generation probabilities were computed using a VDJ recombination model fitted to out-of-frame rearrangements, and the results were checked against IGoR. Hypergeometric tests were used in a later analysis to score TCR-TCR, TCR-HLA and TCR-CMV co-occurrence, with a repertoire-size bias correction applied to the TCR pairs. A later analysis estimated false discovery rates by permuting HLA or CMV assignments 20 times. In a later analysis, co-occurring TCRs were grouped using DBSCAN, with TCRdist sequence similarity added in when clustering inside HLA-allele-positive subsets. Repertoires with fewer than 30,000 or more than 120,000 public chains, plus five repertoires with anomalous nucleotide sharing, were excluded from co-occurrence clustering. TCRdb limited this immuneACCESS table to in-frame rearrangements with V and J called. A share of clones is missing; checked studies link under half to unresolved V genes, and the rest is unexplained. V and J calls and clone size are those listed in that table; D and trimming were worked out from the DNA. The sample yields 150,000 to 160,000 clones; approximately 86% were counted once. Around 7% of the sample is held by the ten biggest clonotypes.

The receptor was derived from a woman in her forties or fifties in good health and CMV-seropositive. Sequencing input: PBMCs. Rearrangement joined TRBV29-1 to TRBJ1-1, with the D gene call left open. The CDR3 region: CSAVVNTEAFF. The DNA sequence is as follows: TGCAGCGCCGTCGTTAACACTGAAGCTTTCTTT.